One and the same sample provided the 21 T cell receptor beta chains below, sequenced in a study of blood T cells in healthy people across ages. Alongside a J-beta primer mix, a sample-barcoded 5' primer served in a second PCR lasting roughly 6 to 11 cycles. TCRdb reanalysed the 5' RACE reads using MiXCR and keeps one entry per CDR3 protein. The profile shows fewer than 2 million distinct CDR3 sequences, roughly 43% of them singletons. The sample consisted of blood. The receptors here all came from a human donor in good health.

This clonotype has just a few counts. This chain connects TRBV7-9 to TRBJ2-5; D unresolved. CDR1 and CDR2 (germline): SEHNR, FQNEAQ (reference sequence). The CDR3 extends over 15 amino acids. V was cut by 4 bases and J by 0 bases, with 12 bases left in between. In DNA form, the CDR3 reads TGTGCCAGCAGCTGGTCTGACGGACACCAAGAGACCCAGTACTTC. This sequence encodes CASSWSDGHQETQYF.

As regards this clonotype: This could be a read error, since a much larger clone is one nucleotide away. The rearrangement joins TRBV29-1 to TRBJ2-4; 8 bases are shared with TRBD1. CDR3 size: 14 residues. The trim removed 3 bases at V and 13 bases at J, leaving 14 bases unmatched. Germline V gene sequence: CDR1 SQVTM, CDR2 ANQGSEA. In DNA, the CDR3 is TGCAGCGTTGACAGGGTCAGGGGGCTTCGGGAGCAGTACTTC. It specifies CSVDRVRGLREQYF.

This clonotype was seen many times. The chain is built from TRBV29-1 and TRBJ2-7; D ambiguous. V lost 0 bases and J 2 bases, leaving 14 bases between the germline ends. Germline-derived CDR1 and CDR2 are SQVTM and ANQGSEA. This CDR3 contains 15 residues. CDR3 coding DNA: TGCAGCGTTGAAGATCGTAGGATGGGGACCTACGAGCAGTACTTC. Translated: CSVEDRRMGTYEQYF.

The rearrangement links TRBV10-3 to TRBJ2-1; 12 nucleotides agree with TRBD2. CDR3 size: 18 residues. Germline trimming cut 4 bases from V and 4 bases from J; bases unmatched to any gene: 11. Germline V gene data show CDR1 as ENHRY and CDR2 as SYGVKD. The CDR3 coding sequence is TGTGCCATCAGTGGGGGGCTTAAAGGGACTAGCGGGTACAATGAGCAGTTCTTC. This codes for CAISGGLKGTSGYNEQFF.

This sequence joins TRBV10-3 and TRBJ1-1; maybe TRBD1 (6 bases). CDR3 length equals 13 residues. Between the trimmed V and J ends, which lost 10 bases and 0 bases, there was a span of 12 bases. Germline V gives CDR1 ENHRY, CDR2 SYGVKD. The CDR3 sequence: CASEDSMNTEAFF. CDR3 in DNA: TGTGCCAGCGAGGACAGCATGAACACTGAAGCTTTCTTT.

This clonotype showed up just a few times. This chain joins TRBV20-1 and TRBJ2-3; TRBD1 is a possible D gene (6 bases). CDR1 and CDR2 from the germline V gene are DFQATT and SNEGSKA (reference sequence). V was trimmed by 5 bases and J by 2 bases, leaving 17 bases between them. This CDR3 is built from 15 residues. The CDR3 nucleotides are TGCAGTGCTGAAGGACAGAAAAGTAACACAGATACGCAGTATTTT. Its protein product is CSAEGQKSNTDTQYF.

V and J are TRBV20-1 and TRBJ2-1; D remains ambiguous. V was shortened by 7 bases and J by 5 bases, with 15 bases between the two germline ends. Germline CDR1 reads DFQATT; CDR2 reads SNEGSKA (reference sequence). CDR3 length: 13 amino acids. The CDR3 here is CSVAASGNNEQFF. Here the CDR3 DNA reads TGCAGTGTCGCAGCTAGTGGAAACAATGAGCAGTTCTTC.

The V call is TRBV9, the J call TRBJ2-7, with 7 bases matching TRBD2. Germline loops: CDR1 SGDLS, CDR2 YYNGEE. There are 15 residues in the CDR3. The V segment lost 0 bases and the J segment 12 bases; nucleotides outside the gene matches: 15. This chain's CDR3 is CASSVGINEAGPSYF. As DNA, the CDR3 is TGTGCCAGCAGCGTAGGTATTAATGAAGCGGGGCCCTCGTACTTC. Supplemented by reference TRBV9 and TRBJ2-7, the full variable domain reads DSGVTQTPKHLITATGQRVTLRCSPRSGDLSVYWYQQSLDQGLQFLIQYYNGEERAKGNILERFSAQQFPDLHSELNLSSLELGDSALYFCASSVGINEAGPSYFGPGTRLTVT.

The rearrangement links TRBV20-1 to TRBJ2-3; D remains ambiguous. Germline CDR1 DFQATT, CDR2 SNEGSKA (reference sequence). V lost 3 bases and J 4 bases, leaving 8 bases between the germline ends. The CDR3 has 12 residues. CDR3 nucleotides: TGCAGTGCTAGGAGGCAATCAGATACGCAGTATTTT. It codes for CSARRQSDTQYF.

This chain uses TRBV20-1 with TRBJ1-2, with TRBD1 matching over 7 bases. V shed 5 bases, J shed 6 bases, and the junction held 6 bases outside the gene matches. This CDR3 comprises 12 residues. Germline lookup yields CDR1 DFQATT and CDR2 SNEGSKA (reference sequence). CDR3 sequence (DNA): TGCAGTGCTTATGGACAGGAGGATGGCTACACCTTC. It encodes CSAYGQEDGYTF.

The CDR3: CASSLSWDTEAFF. For the CDR3, the DNA is TGTGCCAGCAGCTTAAGTTGGGACACTGAAGCTTTCTTT. J is TRBJ1-1 and V is TRBV5-4; D gene unclear. The CDR3 sequence is 13 residues long. The V gene lost 2 bases and the J gene lost 3 bases, with 8 bases spanning the gap. Germline V gene lookup returns CDR1 SGHNT and CDR2 YYREEE (reference sequence).

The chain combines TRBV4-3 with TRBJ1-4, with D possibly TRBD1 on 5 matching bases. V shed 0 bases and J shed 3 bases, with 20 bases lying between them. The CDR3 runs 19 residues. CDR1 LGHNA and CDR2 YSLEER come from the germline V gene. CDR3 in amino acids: CASSQDQGEGVVANEKLFF. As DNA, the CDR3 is TGCGCCAGCAGCCAAGATCAGGGAGAAGGTGTTGTAGCTAATGAAAAACTGTTTTTT.

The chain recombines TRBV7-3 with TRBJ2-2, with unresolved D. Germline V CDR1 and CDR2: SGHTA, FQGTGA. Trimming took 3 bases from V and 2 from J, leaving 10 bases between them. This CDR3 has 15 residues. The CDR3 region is CASSFSRDNTGELFF. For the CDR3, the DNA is TGTGCCAGCAGCTTTTCTAGGGATAACACCGGGGAGCTGTTTTTT.

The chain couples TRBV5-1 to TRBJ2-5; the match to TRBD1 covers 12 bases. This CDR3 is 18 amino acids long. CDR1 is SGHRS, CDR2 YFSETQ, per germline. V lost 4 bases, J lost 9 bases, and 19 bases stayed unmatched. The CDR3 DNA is TGCGCCAGCAGCGGGGGGACAGGGGGCGCGCGCAGGAGAGTGGCCCAGTACTTC. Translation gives CASSGGTGGARRRVAQYF.

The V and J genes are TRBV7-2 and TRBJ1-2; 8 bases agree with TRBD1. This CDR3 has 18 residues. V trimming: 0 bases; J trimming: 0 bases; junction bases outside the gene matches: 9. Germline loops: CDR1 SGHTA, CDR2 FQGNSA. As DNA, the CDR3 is TGTGCCAGCAGCTTAGCGTTTCCAGGGGGCACTTCTAACTATGGCTACACCTTC. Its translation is CASSLAFPGGTSNYGYTF. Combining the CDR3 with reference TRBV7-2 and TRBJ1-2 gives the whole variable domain GAGVSQSPSNKVTEKGKDVELRCDPISGHTALYWYRQSLGQGLEFLIYFQGNSAPDKSGLPSDRFSAERTGGSVSTLTIQRTQQEDSAVYLCASSLAFPGGTSNYGYTFGSGTRLTVV.

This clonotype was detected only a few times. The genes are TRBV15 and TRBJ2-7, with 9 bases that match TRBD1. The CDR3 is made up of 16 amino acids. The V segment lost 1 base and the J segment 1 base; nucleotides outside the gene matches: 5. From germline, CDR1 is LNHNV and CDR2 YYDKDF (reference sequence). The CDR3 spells CATSRGPGQGSYEQYF. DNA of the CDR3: TGTGCCACCAGCAGAGGACCGGGACAGGGATCCTACGAGCAGTACTTC. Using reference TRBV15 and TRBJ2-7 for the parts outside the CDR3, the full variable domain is DAMVIQNPRYQVTQFGKPVTLSCSQTLNHNVMYWYQQKSSQAPKLLFHYYDKDFNNEADTPDNFQSRRPNTSFCFLDIRSPGLGDTAMYLCATSRGPGQGSYEQYFGPGTRLTVT.

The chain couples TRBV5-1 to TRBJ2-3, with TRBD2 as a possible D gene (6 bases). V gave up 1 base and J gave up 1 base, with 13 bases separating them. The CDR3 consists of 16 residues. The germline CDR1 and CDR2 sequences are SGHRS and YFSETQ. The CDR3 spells CASSLSFQRGTDTQYF. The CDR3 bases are TGCGCCAGCAGCTTGTCGTTCCAGCGGGGCACAGATACGCAGTATTTT.

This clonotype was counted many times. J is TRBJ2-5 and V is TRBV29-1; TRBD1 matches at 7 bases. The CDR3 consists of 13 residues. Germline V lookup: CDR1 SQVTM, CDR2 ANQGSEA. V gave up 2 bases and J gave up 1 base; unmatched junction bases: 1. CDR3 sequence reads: CSVEWDSQETQYF. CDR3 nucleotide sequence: TGCAGCGTTGAATGGGACAGCCAAGAGACCCAGTACTTC.

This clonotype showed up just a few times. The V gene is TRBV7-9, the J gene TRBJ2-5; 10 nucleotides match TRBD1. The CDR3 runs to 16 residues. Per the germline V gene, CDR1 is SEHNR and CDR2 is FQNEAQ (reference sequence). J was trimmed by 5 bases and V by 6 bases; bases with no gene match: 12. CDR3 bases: TGTGCCAGCAGACTGCCCTCCGGGACAGGGGTGGAGACCCAGTACTTC. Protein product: CASRLPSGTGVETQYF.

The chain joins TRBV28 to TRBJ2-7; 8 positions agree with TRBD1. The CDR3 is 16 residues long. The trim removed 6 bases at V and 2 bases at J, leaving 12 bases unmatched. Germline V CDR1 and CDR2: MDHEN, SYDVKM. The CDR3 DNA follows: TGTGCCAGCAGCTCTATACGGCGACAGGGGCCCTACGAGCAGTACTTC. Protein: CASSSIRRQGPYEQYF.

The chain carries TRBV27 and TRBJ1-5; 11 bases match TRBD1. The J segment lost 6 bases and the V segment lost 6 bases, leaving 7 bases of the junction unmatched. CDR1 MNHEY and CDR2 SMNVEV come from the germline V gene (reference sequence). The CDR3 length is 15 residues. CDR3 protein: CASRTGTGGGQPQHF. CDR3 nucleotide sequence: TGTGCCAGCAGAACCGGGACAGGGGGGGGTCAGCCCCAGCATTTT.